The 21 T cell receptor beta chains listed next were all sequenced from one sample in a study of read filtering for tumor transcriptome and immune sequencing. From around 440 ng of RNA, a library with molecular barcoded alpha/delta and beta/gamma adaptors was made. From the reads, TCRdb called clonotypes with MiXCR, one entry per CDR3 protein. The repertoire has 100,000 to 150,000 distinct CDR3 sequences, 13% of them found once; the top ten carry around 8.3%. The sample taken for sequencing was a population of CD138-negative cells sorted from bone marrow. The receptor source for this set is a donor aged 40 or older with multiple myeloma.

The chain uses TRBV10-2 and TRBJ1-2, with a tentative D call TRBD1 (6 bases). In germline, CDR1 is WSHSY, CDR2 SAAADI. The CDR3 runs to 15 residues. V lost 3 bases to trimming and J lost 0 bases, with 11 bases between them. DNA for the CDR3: TGCGCCAGCAGTGATTTCAGGGGATCTAACTATGGCTACACCTTC. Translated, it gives CASSDFRGSNYGYTF.

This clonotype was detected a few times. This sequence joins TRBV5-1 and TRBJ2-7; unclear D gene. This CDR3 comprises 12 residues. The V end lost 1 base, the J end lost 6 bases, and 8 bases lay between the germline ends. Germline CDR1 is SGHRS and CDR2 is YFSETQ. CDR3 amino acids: CASSLTGREQYF. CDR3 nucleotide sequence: TGCGCCAGCAGCTTGACCGGGCGCGAGCAGTACTTC.

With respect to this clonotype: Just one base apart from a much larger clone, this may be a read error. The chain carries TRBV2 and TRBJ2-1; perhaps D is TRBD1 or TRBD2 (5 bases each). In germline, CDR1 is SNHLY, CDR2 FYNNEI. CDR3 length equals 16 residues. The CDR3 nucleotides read TGTGCCGGCAGTGACCCCGGGGACCCTTACGGCAATGAGCAGTTCTTC. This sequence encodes CAGSDPGDPYGNEQFF.

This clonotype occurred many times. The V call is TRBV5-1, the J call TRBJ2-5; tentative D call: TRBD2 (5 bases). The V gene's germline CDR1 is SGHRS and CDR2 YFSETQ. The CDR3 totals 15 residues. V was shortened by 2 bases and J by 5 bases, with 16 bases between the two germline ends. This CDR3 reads CASSLAEKGEETQYF. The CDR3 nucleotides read TGCGCCAGCAGCTTAGCGGAAAAGGGAGAGGAGACCCAGTACTTC.

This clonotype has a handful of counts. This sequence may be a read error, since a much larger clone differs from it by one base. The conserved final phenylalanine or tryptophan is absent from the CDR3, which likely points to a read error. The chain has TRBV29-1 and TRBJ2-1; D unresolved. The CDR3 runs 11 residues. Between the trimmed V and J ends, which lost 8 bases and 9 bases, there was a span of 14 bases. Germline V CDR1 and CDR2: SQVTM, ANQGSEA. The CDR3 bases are TGCAGCTTCCATATTCACGGTGAGCAGTTCCTC. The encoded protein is CSFHIHGEQFL.

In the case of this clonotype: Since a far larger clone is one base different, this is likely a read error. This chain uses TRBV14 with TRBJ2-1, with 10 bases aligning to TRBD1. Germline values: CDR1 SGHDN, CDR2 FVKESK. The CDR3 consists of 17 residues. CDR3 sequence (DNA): TGTGCCAGCAGCGTACGCGGGACAGGGGATTCTCGGAATGAGCAGCTCTTC. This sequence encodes CASSVRGTGDSRNEQLF.

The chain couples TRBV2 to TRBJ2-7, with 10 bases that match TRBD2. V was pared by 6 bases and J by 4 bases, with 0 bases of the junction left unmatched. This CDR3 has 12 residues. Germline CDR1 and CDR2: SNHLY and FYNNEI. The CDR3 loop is CASRTSGYEQYF. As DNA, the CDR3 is TGTGCCAGCAGGACTAGCGGGTACGAGCAGTACTTC.

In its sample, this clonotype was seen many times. The CDR3 region has the DNA TGTGCCATCAGTGACCCGGGAGTGTACACCGGGGAGCTGTTTTTT. This encodes CAISDPGVYTGELFF. J is TRBJ2-2 and V is TRBV10-3, with TRBD2 as a possible D gene (6 bases). This CDR3 comprises 15 residues. Germline-derived CDR1 and CDR2 are ENHRY and SYGVKD. The germline V and J ends were trimmed by 3 bases and 3 bases, with 11 bases remaining between them.

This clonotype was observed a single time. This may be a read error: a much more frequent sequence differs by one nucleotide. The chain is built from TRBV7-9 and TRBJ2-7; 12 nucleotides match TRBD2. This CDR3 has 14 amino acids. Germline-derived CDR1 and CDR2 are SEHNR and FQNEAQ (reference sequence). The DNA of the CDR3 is TGTGTCAGCAGCATGACTAGCGGGAGTGGCGAGCAGTACTTC. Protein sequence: CVSSMTSGSGEQYF.

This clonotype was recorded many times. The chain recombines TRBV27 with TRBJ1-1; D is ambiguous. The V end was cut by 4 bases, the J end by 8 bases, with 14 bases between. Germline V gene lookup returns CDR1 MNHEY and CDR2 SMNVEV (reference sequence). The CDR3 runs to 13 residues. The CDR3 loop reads CASSYRASTEAFF. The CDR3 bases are TGTGCCAGCAGTTATCGGGCCAGCACAGAAGCTTTCTTT.

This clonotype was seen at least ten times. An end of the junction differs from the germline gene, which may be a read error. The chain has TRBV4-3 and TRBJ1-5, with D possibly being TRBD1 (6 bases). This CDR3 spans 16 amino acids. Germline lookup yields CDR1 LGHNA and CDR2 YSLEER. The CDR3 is CASSQGRGQGNQPQHF. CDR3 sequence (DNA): TGCGCCAGCAGCCAAGGACGGGGGCAGGGCAATCAGCCCCAACATTTT.

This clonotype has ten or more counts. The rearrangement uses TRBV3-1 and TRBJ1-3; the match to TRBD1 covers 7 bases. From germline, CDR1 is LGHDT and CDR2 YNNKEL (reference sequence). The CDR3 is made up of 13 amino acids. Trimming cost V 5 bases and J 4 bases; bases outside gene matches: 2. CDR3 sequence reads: CASSAGQGNTIYF. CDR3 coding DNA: TGTGCCAGCAGCGCGGGACAGGGAAACACCATATATTTT.

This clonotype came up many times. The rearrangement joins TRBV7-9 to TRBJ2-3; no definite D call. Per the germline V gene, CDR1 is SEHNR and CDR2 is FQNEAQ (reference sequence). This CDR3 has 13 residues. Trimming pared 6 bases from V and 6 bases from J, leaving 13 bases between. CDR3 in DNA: TGTGCCAGCAGGATTGCCGGGTTGGATACGCAGTATTTT. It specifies CASRIAGLDTQYF.

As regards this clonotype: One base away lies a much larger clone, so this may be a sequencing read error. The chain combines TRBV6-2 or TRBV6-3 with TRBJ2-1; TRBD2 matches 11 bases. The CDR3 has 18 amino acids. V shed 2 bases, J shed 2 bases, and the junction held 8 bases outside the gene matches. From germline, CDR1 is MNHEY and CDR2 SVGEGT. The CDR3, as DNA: TGTGCCAGCAGTTACCCAGGACTAGCGGGCCATACCTACAATGAGCAGTTCTTC. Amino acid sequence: CASSYPGLAGHTYNEQFF.

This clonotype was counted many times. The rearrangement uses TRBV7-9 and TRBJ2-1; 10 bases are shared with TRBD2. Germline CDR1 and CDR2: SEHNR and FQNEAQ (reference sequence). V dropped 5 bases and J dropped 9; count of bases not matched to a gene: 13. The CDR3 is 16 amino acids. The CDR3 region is CASSRRRLAGVSEQFF. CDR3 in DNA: TGTGCCAGCAGCAGAAGGAGGCTAGCGGGAGTGAGTGAGCAGTTCTTC.

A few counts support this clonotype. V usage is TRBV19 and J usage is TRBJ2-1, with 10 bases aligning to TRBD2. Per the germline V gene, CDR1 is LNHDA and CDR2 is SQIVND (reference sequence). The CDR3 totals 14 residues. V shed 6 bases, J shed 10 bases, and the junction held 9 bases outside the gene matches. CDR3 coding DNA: TGTGCCAGTAGACTAGCGGGACTAGCTTGGGAGCAGTTCTTC. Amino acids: CASRLAGLAWEQFF.

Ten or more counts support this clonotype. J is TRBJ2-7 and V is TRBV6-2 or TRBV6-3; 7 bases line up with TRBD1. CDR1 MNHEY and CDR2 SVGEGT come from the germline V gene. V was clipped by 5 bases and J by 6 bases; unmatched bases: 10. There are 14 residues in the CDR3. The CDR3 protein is CASSPYDRAGEQYF. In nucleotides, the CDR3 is TGTGCCAGCAGTCCATACGACAGGGCCGGCGAGCAGTACTTC.

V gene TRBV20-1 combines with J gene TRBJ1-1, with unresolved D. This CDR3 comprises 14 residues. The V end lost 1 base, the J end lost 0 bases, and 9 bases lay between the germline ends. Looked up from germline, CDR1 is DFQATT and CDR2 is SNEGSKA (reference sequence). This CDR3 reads CSARVFEVNTEAFF. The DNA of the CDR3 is TGCAGTGCTAGAGTGTTCGAGGTGAACACTGAAGCTTTCTTT.

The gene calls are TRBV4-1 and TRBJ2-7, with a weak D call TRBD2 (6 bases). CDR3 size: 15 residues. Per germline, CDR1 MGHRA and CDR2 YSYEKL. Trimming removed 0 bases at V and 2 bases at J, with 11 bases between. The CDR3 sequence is CASSQEGRGAYEQYF. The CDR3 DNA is TGCGCCAGCAGCCAAGAAGGGCGGGGCGCCTACGAGCAGTACTTC.

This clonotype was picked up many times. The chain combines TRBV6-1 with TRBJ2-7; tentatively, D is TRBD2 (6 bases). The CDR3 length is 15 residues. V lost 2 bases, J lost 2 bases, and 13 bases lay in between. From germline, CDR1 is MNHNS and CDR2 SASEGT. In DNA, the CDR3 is TGTGCCAGCAGTGAATTGCCGGGAGAGACCTACGAGCAGTACTTC. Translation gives CASSELPGETYEQYF.

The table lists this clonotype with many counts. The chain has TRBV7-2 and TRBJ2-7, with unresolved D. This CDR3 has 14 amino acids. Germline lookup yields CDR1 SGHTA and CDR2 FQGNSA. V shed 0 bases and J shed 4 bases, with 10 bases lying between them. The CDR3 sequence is CASSLARVPYEQYF. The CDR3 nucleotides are TGTGCCAGCAGCTTAGCACGCGTTCCTTACGAGCAGTACTTC.